The rows below give T cell receptor beta chains drawn from one sample of a study of human T cells and chemical hapten exposure. Each CDR3 protein gets one entry after TCRdb re-called the RACE reads with MiXCR. The profile shows about 80,000 distinct CDR3 sequences, approximately 15% of them singletons. The sample in question was whole blood, obtained in connection with sensitization to the hapten diphenylcyclopropenone (DPC). The receptors were sampled from a woman aged 50 to 60 with alopecia areata. Some clones in this sample may be carry-over from other donors' samples. Both conserved end residues are part of each CDR3. The D gene is left open where the match is weak. Expanded clones get a size class; other rows say once, few or many, or leave the size out.

abundance | j_gene | d_gene | v_gene | CDR3aa | CDR3nt
. | TRBJ2-7 | . | TRBV28 | CASSLSLYEQYF | TGTGCCAGCAGTTTATCCTTGTACGAGCAGTACTTC
few | TRBJ2-7 | . | TRBV7-9 | CASSYLGTIYEQYF | TGTGCCAGCAGCTATTTGGGAACCATATACGAGCAGTACTTC
. | TRBJ2-1 | TRBD1 | TRBV11-2 | CASSPGQGVYNEQFF | TGTGCCAGCAGCCCCGGACAGGGTGTGTACAATGAGCAGTTCTTC
many | TRBJ2-3 | . | TRBV7-7 | CASSRGAGTDTQYF | TGTGCCAGCAGCCGTGGAGCTGGCACAGATACGCAGTATTTT
. | TRBJ2-1 | . | TRBV27 | CASSTSRKDHEQFF | TGTGCCAGCAGTACATCCCGCAAGGACCATGAGCAGTTCTTC
. | TRBJ2-1 | . | TRBV2 | CASSDDGTEQFF | TGTGCCAGCAGTGATGATGGGACTGAGCAGTTCTTC
. | TRBJ2-3 | . | TRBV7-9 | CASSLFQGGDTQYF | TGTGCCAGCAGCTTATTTCAGGGTGGAGATACGCAGTATTTT
few | TRBJ1-1 | . | TRBV2 | CASRGGPEAFF | TGTGCCAGCAGGGGGGGTCCCGAAGCTTTCTTT
. | TRBJ2-1 | . | TRBV9 | CASSVAGMRDNEQFF | TGTGCCAGCAGCGTAGCGGGTATGAGGGACAATGAGCAGTTCTTC
many | TRBJ1-5 | TRBD1 | TRBV16 | CASSQSGTGDQPQHF | TGTGCCAGCAGCCAATCCGGGACAGGGGACCAGCCCCAGCATTTT
few | TRBJ2-5 | . | TRBV29-1 | CSVGGRETQYF | TGCAGCGTTGGGGGTCGGGAGACCCAGTACTTC
few | TRBJ2-7 | . | TRBV12-3/TRBV12-4 | CASSRQDYEQYF | TGTGCCAGCAGCCGACAAGACTACGAGCAGTACTTC
. | TRBJ2-1 | . | TRBV7-6 | CASTPARLDNEQFF | TGTGCCAGCACCCCGGCTCGACTAGACAATGAGCAGTTCTTC
many | TRBJ2-1 | TRBD2 | TRBV29-1 | CSVEGTSAYNEQFF | TGCAGCGTTGAAGGGACTAGCGCATACAATGAGCAGTTCTTC
many | TRBJ2-5 | . | TRBV3-1 | CASSRSGGAAQYF | TGTGCCAGCTCCCGAAGTGGGGGCGCGGCCCAGTACTTC
many | TRBJ1-2 | . | TRBV19 | CASSHSTNYGYTF | TGTGCCAGTAGCCACAGCACGAACTATGGCTACACCTTC
. | TRBJ2-7 | . | TRBV4-3 | CASSQDPGHPYF | TGCGCCAGCAGCCAGGACCCGGGACATCCGTACTTC
. | TRBJ1-5 | . | TRBV18 | CASTPVSRVLNQPQHF | TGTGCCAGCACACCAGTTAGCAGGGTATTAAATCAGCCCCAGCATTTT
few | TRBJ1-6 | TRBD1 | TRBV6-5 | CASSYGDRAATLHF | TGTGCCAGCAGTTACGGGGACAGGGCAGCAACCCTCCACTTT
. | TRBJ2-1 | TRBD2 | TRBV10-3 | CAISEIAGGNNEQFF | TGTGCCATCAGTGAAATAGCGGGAGGGAACAATGAGCAGTTCTTC
few | TRBJ2-3 | . | TRBV10-3 | CAISDPGGYTDTQYF | TGTGCCATCAGTGATCCCGGGGGCTACACAGATACGCAGTATTTT
. | TRBJ2-2 | TRBD1 | TRBV12-5 | CASGTQGVTGELFF | TGTGCTAGTGGTACTCAGGGGGTCACCGGGGAGCTGTTTTTT